These 14 T cell receptor beta chains were all obtained from the same sample, sequenced in a study of T cells in Graves' hyperthyroidism and ophthalmopathy. Using RNA transcripts as the source, TCR beta CDR3 regions were amplified. A set of HTBI primers served as the primers for a first-round RT-PCR of the TCR CDR3. TCRdb re-called the multiplex PCR reads with MiXCR, one entry per CDR3 protein. The sample holds approximately 420,000 distinct CDR3 sequences, under 15% seen once. Specimen: blood. These receptors originate from a woman in her 30s with Graves' hyperthyroidism.

This chain connects TRBV7-2 to TRBJ2-3, with no clear D. Germline V CDR1 and CDR2: SGHTA, FQGNSA. Trimming pared 5 bases from V and 3 bases from J, leaving 12 bases between. This CDR3 region has 14 residues. DNA of the CDR3: TGTGCCAGCAGCCCCCTCGGGCCGACAGATACGCAGTATTTT. It specifies CASSPLGPTDTQYF.

This clonotype was counted only a few times. The rearrangement links TRBV4-2 to TRBJ2-5, with D possibly matching TRBD1 (6 bases). The CDR3 has 15 residues. Trimming pared 1 base from V and 4 bases from J, leaving 13 bases between. In germline, CDR1 is LGHNA, CDR2 YNFKEQ. The CDR3: CASSQGQAAGETQYF. The DNA for the CDR3 is TGTGCCAGCAGCCAAGGACAGGCCGCCGGAGAGACCCAGTACTTC.

This clonotype has ten or more counts. The V and J genes are TRBV11-2 and TRBJ2-3; D uncertain. CDR3 size: 13 residues. Germline V gene lookup returns CDR1 SGHAT and CDR2 FQNNGV. V was pared by 10 bases and J by 1 base, with 12 bases between. CDR3 region: CATQERGTDTQYF. The CDR3 region has the DNA TGTGCCACCCAAGAAAGGGGCACAGATACGCAGTATTTT.

This clonotype was counted at least ten times. The chain carries TRBV12-3 or TRBV12-4 and TRBJ2-7; TRBD2 is a possible D gene (6 bases). Trimming removed 4 bases from V and 2 bases from J, with 21 bases in between. There are 17 residues in the CDR3. The CDR3 sequence is CASSSDETPGLPYEQYF. The CDR3 bases are TGTGCCAGCAGTTCCGACGAGACCCCGGGACTGCCCTACGAGCAGTACTTC.

At least ten counts were recorded for this clonotype. V is TRBV7-3 and J is TRBJ2-1; no clear D gene. Germline V CDR1 and CDR2: SGHTA, FQGTGA. V was pared by 11 bases and J by 0 bases, with 17 bases between. CDR3 length: 15 residues. CDR3: CAAPSVPSSYNEQFF. CDR3 nucleotides: TGTGCCGCGCCGAGTGTCCCTAGCTCCTACAATGAGCAGTTCTTC.

The rearrangement uses TRBV6-1 and TRBJ2-7, with D tentatively TRBD1 (5 bases). The CDR3 contains 11 residues. Germline V gives CDR1 MNHNS, CDR2 SASEGT. Between the trimmed V and J ends, which lost 6 bases and 6 bases, there was a span of 9 bases. The CDR3 spells CASSREFEQYF. The CDR3 DNA sequence: TGTGCCAGCAGCAGGGAATTCGAGCAGTACTTC.

This clonotype was observed many times. V is TRBV30 and J is TRBJ1-1; 7 bases map to TRBD1. V dropped 3 bases and J dropped 7; count of bases not matched to a gene: 8. CDR3 length: 13 residues. CDR1 GTSNPN and CDR2 SVGIG come from the germline V gene (reference sequence). The CDR3 here is CAWSADRTYEAFF. As DNA, the CDR3 is TGTGCCTGGAGCGCGGACAGGACCTATGAAGCTTTCTTT.

There are many counts of this clonotype. The chain uses TRBV24-1 and TRBJ2-7, with 8 bases aligning to TRBD2. Losses at the gene ends were 1 base for V and 4 bases for J; bases not matched to a gene: 11. The CDR3 consists of 17 residues. Germline values: CDR1 KGHDR, CDR2 SFDVKD. The CDR3 region is CATSDFIGERGIYEQYF. CDR3 sequence (DNA): TGTGCCACCAGTGATTTTATCGGGGAGCGGGGGATATACGAGCAGTACTTC.

This clonotype showed up many times. J is TRBJ1-1 and V is TRBV29-1; no clear D gene. The germline CDR1 and CDR2 sequences are SQVTM and ANQGSEA. Trimming removed 2 bases at V and 8 bases at J, with 12 bases between. The CDR3 is 12 amino acids. Written as DNA, the CDR3 is TGCAGCGTTGAACAGGCAAGGTGGGAAGCTTTCTTT. Its translation: CSVEQARWEAFF.

The genes are TRBV3-1 and TRBJ1-6; D is uncertain. Trimming removed 0 bases at V and 6 bases at J, with 6 bases between. CDR1 and CDR2 (germline): LGHDT, YNNKEL (reference sequence). The CDR3 consists of 14 residues. In DNA, the CDR3 is TGTGCCAGCAGCCAAGACGCCATTAATTCACCCCTCCACTTT. It is translated as CASSQDAINSPLHF.

The chain combines TRBV30 with TRBJ1-5; TRBD1 matches 9 bases. Germline assignment: CDR1 GTSNPN and CDR2 SVGIG (reference sequence). The CDR3 is made up of 14 amino acids. The CDR3 DNA follows: TGTGCTGGGGGGACAGGGAAGAGCAATCAGCCCCAGCATTTT. As protein: CAGGTGKSNQPQHF.

This clonotype was detected only a few times. The rearrangement links TRBV11-2 to TRBJ2-2, with 8 nucleotides matching TRBD1. This CDR3 spans 14 amino acids. The germline gives CDR1 SGHAT, CDR2 FQNNGV. V lost 8 bases, J lost 6 bases, and 8 bases stayed unmatched. The CDR3 DNA reads TGTGCCAGCCCGACAGGGGATGGTTCCGGGGAGCTGTTTTTT. It codes for CASPTGDGSGELFF.

This clonotype was detected many times. J is TRBJ1-2 and V is TRBV30; the D is unclear. The CDR3 is 13 amino acids. From germline, CDR1 is GTSNPN and CDR2 SVGIG (reference sequence). Deletions cut 0 bases from V and 8 bases from J, with 13 bases between. The CDR3 bases are TGTGCCTGGAGTGTACTCTACGGCGCGGGCTACACCTTC. Protein: CAWSVLYGAGYTF.

Note on this clonotype: A much larger clone sits a single nucleotide away, making a read error possible. The rearrangement joins TRBV28 to TRBJ2-1; D is ambiguous. Trimming took 5 bases from V and 4 from J, leaving 18 bases between them. The length of the CDR3 is 16 residues. Germline CDR1 MDHEN, CDR2 SYDVKM. DNA of the CDR3: TGTGCCAGCAGTGACCTCTCCAGGCCTACTTACAATGAGCAGTTCTTC. Amino acids: CASSDLSRPTYNEQFF. Complete variable domain (other parts from reference TRBV28 and TRBJ2-1): DVKVTQSSRYLVKRTGEKVFLECVQDMDHENMFWYRQDPGLGLRLIYFSYDVKMKEKGDIPEGYSVSREKKERFSLILESASTNQTSMYLCASSDLSRPTYNEQFFGPGTRLTVL.